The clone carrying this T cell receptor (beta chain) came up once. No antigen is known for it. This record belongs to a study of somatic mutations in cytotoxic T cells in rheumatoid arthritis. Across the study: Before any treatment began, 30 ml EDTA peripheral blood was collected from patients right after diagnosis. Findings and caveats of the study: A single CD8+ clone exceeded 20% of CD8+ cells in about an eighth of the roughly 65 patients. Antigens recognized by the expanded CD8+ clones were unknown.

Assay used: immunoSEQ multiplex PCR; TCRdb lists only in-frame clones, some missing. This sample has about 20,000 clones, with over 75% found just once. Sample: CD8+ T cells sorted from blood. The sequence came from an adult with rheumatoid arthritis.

In DNA form, the CDR3 reads TGTGCCAGCAGCTCCGGGACAGGGGGGATGGATACGCAGTATTTT. This codes for CASSSGTGGMDTQYF. The rearrangement uses TRBV7-2 and TRBJ2-3, with 11 bases matching TRBD1. The CDR3 has 15 residues. With V trimmed by 4 bases and J by 6 bases, 6 bases remained unmatched. The germline V gene has CDR1 SGHTA and CDR2 FQGNSA.